Sequencing of this T cell receptor (beta chain) was carried out in a study of blood T cells in healthy people across ages. Study-level findings and limits: TCR beta diversity per million T cells fell roughly linearly with age.

This clonotype came up many times. Its antigen is unknown. A minimum of 6 million PBMCs was isolated per sample. Combining a sample-barcoded 5' primer with a J-beta primer mix, a second PCR ran for about 7 to 11 cycles. Using its own MiXCR run on the 5' RACE reads, TCRdb lists one record per CDR3 protein. In the table there are approximately 700,000 distinct CDR3 sequences, 32% of which are singletons. With 3 bases clipped from V and 9 bases from J, the junction kept 15 bases outside the gene matches. This CDR3 has 15 residues. Germline CDR1 is SGDLS and CDR2 is YYNGEE. The specimen sequenced was blood. The chain is built from TRBV9 and TRBJ2-7, with 7 bases lining up with TRBD2. This receptor was taken from a woman aged 80 or older in good health. CDR3 loop: CASSEGGGGKGVQYF. The CDR3 DNA sequence: TGTGCCAGCAGCGAGGGTGGGGGGGGGAAAGGAGTGCAGTACTTC. Full variable domain (missing parts from reference TRBV9 and TRBJ2-7): DSGVTQTPKHLITATGQRVTLRCSPRSGDLSVYWYQQSLDQGLQFLIQYYNGEERAKGNILERFSAQQFPDLHSELNLSSLELGDSALYFCASSEGGGGKGVQYFGPGTRLTVT.